The clone carrying this T cell receptor beta chain was detected ten times or more. Its antigen is still unknown. Germline loops: CDR1 SNHLY, CDR2 FYNNEI. Trimming cost V 1 base and J 8 bases, with 18 bases left between them. The CDR3 has 15 residues. Unique molecular identifiers were used to barcode this TCRbeta library. TCRdb re-analysed the PCR reads in MiXCR, keeping a single row per CDR3 protein. The repertoire holds about 260,000 distinct CDR3 sequences, with 6.5% to 10% as singletons. These data originate in a study of T-cell reconstitution after alpha-beta-depleted transplantation in children. Findings and caveats of the study: The study reportedly traced alpha-beta T cells about two months after transplant to several hundred expanded graft clones.

This TCR came from a male patient between 5 and 17 years old who had a stem cell transplant for acute lymphoblastic leukemia, so the T cells may come from the graft donor. This sequence joins TRBV2 and TRBJ2-7; D unresolved. Sequences were derived from PBMCs, mostly from graft donor cells, sampled 180 days after TCRalphabeta/CD19-depleted stem cell transplant. CDR3 loop: CASSEGGGNARKQYF. CDR3 DNA: TGTGCCAGCAGTGAAGGTGGCGGCAACGCTAGGAAGCAGTACTTC.